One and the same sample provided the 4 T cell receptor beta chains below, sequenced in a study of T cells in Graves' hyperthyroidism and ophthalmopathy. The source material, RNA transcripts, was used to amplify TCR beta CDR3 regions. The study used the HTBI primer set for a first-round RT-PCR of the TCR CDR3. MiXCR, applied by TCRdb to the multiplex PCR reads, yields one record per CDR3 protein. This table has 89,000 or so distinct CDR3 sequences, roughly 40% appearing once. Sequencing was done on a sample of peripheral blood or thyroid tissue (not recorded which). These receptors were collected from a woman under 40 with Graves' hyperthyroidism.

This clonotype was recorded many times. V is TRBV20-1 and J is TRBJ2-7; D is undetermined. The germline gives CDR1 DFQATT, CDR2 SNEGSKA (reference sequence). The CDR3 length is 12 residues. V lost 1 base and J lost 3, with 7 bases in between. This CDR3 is CSARVRDYEQYF. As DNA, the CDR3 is TGCAGTGCTAGAGTGCGAGACTACGAGCAGTACTTC.

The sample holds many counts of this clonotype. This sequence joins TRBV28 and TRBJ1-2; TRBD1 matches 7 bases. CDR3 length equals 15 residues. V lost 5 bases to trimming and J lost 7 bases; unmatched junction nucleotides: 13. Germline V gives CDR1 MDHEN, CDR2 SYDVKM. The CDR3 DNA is TGTGCCAGCAGTCCCGGGGGGGACAGCTCGGGTGGCTACACCTTC. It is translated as CASSPGGDSSGGYTF.

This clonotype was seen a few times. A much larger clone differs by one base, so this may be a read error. Here the CDR3 reads CASSATGPGELFF. The DNA for the CDR3 is TGTGCCAGCAGTGCTACAGGGCCTGGGGAGCTGTTTTTT. The chain employs TRBV6-5 and TRBJ2-2; D is possibly TRBD1 (6 bases). Trimming pared 5 bases from V and 8 bases from J, leaving 12 bases between. The germline gives CDR1 MNHEY, CDR2 SVGAGI. The CDR3 sequence is 13 residues long.

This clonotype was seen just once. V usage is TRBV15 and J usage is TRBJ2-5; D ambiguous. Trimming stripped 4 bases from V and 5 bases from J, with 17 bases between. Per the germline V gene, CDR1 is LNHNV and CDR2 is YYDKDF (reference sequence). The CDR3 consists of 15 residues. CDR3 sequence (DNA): TGTGCCACCAGCATGGTCAGGCGGTCCGGGGAGACCCAGTACTTC. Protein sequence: CATSMVRRSGETQYF. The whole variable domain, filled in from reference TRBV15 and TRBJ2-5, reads DAMVIQNPRYQVTQFGKPVTLSCSQTLNHNVMYWYQQKSSQAPKLLFHYYDKDFNNEADTPDNFQSRRPNTSFCFLDIRSPGLGDTAMYLCATSMVRRSGETQYFGPGTRLLVL.